This T cell receptor beta chain was sequenced in a study of T cell repertoires in cytomegalovirus infection. Germline CDR1 and CDR2: SGHNT and YYREEE (reference sequence). CDR3 length equals 14 residues. Using its own MiXCR run on the reads, TCRdb lists one record per CDR3 protein. The table shows around 800,000 distinct CDR3 sequences, with approximately 32% occurring only once. Of note for this clonotype: The antigen is not known. A read error may produce the germline difference seen at one junction end.

Here the sequenced sample was cultured CD8+ T cells from PBMCs, taken from culture after CMV antigen stimulation. The genes are TRBV5-4 and TRBJ1-6; unclear D gene. The receptor was isolated from a human donor in good health (CMV status not recorded). Some clones in this sample may be carry-over from other donors' samples. CDR3 bases: TGTGCCAGCAGCTTGGGCGTCCAAGGATCACCCATCCACTTT. Residues: CASSLGVQGSPIHF.